These 3 T cell receptor beta chains share one sample of origin, sequenced in a study of pediatric ulcerative colitis. Using immunoSEQ multiplex PCR, the repertoire was profiled, and TCRdb retains in-frame clones only, with some absent. Among about 64,000 clones listed, about 86% were seen once. Source material: blood. These receptors were collected from a boy between 10 and 17 years old with severe ulcerative colitis.

The rearrangement joins TRBV28 to TRBJ2-1; a possible D gene is TRBD1 (6 bases). The CDR3 sequence is 16 residues long. The ends were cut back, 5 bases at V and 8 bases at J, with 22 bases in the middle. Germline V gene lookup returns CDR1 MDHEN and CDR2 SYDVKM. The CDR3 loop reads CASSPAGEALGDEQFF. Here the CDR3 DNA reads TGTGCCAGCAGTCCTGCAGGGGAAGCCCTTGGGGATGAGCAGTTCTTC.

The gene calls are TRBV5-1 and TRBJ1-1, with D perhaps matching TRBD1 (5 bases). The CDR3 sequence is 15 residues long. Germline V gene lookup returns CDR1 SGHRS and CDR2 YFSETQ. Trimming shortened V by 4 bases and J by 0 bases, and 13 bases separated the two germline ends. CDR3 in DNA: TGCGCCAGCAGCCCCCAATGGGGCATGAACACTGAAGCTTTCTTT. This translates into CASSPQWGMNTEAFF.

This chain joins TRBV6-5 and TRBJ2-2; 9 bases line up with TRBD1. In germline, CDR1 is MNHEY, CDR2 SVGAGI. The ends lost 7 bases at V and 8 bases at J; junction bases unmatched: 11. The CDR3 spans 15 residues. The DNA of the CDR3 is TGTGCCAGCATGAAGCGACAGGGGGTGATTGGGGAGCTGTTTTTT. It is translated as CASMKRQGVIGELFF.